These 4 T cell receptor beta chains were sequenced from one sample in a study of T cells in Graves' hyperthyroidism and ophthalmopathy. Amplified TCR beta CDR3 regions came from RNA transcripts. The TCR CDR3 was amplified in a first-round RT-PCR using the HTBI primer set. TCRdb recomputed calls from the multiplex PCR reads with MiXCR, one row per CDR3 protein. The sample includes roughly 380,000 distinct CDR3 sequences, roughly 13% of them seen just once. The sequencing sample was made of blood. The source is a man aged 25 to 40 with Graves' hyperthyroidism that later progressed to Graves' ophthalmopathy.

This clonotype was observed many times. This rearrangement joins TRBV11-2 to TRBJ2-5; possibly TRBD2 for D (5 bases). CDR1 and CDR2 from the germline V gene are SGHAT and FQNNGV. Trimming removed 5 bases from V and 5 bases from J, with 18 bases in between. CDR3 length: 15 residues. The CDR3, as DNA: TGTGCCAGCAGCCAAGGGCTTCAGCGAGGGGAGACCCAGTACTTC. This translates into CASSQGLQRGETQYF.

This chain links TRBV7-6 with TRBJ2-2, with TRBD1 matching over 7 bases. Germline CDR1 SGHVS, CDR2 FNYEAQ. This CDR3 comprises 14 residues. V gave up 2 bases and J gave up 6 bases; unmatched junction bases: 3. The CDR3 nucleotides read TGTGCCAGCAGCTTACCGGGGACAGCCGGGGAGCTGTTTTTT. This translates into CASSLPGTAGELFF. The variable domain in full, completed from reference TRBV7-6 and TRBJ2-2, reads GAGVSQSPRYKVTKRGQDVALRCDPISGHVSLYWYRQALGQGPEFLTYFNYEAQQDKSGLPNDRFSAERPEGSISTLTIQRTEQRDSAMYRCASSLPGTAGELFFGEGSRLTVL.

This clonotype was recorded at least ten times. V is TRBV27 and J is TRBJ2-2; 9 positions agree with TRBD1. With V trimmed by 5 bases and J by 4 bases, 5 bases remained unmatched. The CDR3 has 15 amino acids. Germline CDR1 is MNHEY and CDR2 is SMNVEV (reference sequence). DNA of the CDR3: TGTGCCAGCAGTCCTCGACAGGGGGGCACCGGGGAGCTGTTTTTT. Amino acid sequence: CASSPRQGGTGELFF.

This clonotype was counted ten times or more. The DNA for the CDR3 is TGTGCCAGCAGTCCCCCGGGGGGGAGGCCCCAGCATTTT. Amino acids: CASSPPGGRPQHF. The V call is TRBV28, the J call TRBJ1-5, with a tentative D call TRBD1 (5 bases). Per the germline V gene, CDR1 is MDHEN and CDR2 is SYDVKM. The V end was cut by 5 bases, the J end by 9 bases, with 14 bases between. The CDR3 covers 13 residues. Filled out from reference TRBV28 and TRBJ1-5, the complete variable domain reads DVKVTQSSRYLVKRTGEKVFLECVQDMDHENMFWYRQDPGLGLRLIYFSYDVKMKEKGDIPEGYSVSREKKERFSLILESASTNQTSMYLCASSPPGGRPQHFGDGTRLSIL.